What follows are 15 T cell receptor beta chains derived from one specimen sequenced in a study of T cell responses to AZD1222 COVID-19 vaccine. Some clones are missing from TCRdb's copy, which holds only in-frame ones; the method was immunoSEQ multiplex PCR. The data hold about 150,000 clones, with approximately 90% observed a single time. This sample comprised peripheral blood, obtained 28 days after the second AZD1222 dose. The receptors stem from an adult who received the AZD1222 COVID-19 vaccine.

The rearrangement links TRBV6-5 to TRBJ2-2; D might be TRBD2 (6 bases). The length of the CDR3 is 14 residues. The germline CDR1 and CDR2 sequences are MNHEY and SVGAGI. V was shortened by 6 bases and J by 3 bases, with 11 bases between the two germline ends. CDR3 loop: CASRGGSYTGELFF. CDR3 DNA: TGTGCCAGCAGAGGAGGGTCTTACACCGGGGAGCTGTTTTTT.

This rearrangement joins TRBV19 to TRBJ2-3; 14 positions match TRBD2. V shed 3 bases and J 7 bases; nucleotides not matched to a gene: 9. CDR1 and CDR2 from the germline V gene are LNHDA and SQIVND (reference sequence). The CDR3 spans 17 residues. CDR3 nucleotide sequence: TGTGCCAGTAGTATCCCCGGGACTAGCGGGAGTCTAAATACGCAGTATTTT. Its protein is CASSIPGTSGSLNTQYF.

The V gene is TRBV15, the J gene TRBJ2-3; TRBD2 agrees at 10 bases. Germline trimming cut 4 bases from V and 6 bases from J; bases unmatched to any gene: 7. The germline CDR1 and CDR2 sequences are LNHNV and YYDKDF (reference sequence). The CDR3 is 15 residues long. The CDR3 nucleotides are TGTGCCACCAGCAAGAGAGCGGGAGGGCCTGATACGCAGTATTTT. Residues: CATSKRAGGPDTQYF.

The rearrangement uses TRBV12-5 and TRBJ1-1; D is perhaps TRBD1 (5 bases). Germline V gene lookup returns CDR1 LGHNT and CDR2 FRNRAP. The germline V and J ends were trimmed by 5 bases and 6 bases, with 19 bases remaining between them. The CDR3 sequence is 15 residues long. CDR3: CASGEGAATGAEAFF. For the CDR3, the DNA is TGTGCTAGTGGTGAAGGGGCGGCCACTGGGGCTGAAGCTTTCTTT.

V usage is TRBV11-3 and J usage is TRBJ2-2, with D perhaps TRBD2 (5 bases). Trimming removed 5 bases from V and 5 bases from J, with 9 bases in between. Germline V gene lookup returns CDR1 SGHNT and CDR2 YENEEA. This CDR3 is built from 13 residues. The CDR3 DNA is TGTGCCAGCAGCGTTTCGGGAACCGGGGAGCTGTTTTTT. It codes for CASSVSGTGELFF.

The chain recombines TRBV11-2 with TRBJ1-3; TRBD1 matches 10 bases. The CDR3 runs 17 residues. Germline V lookup: CDR1 SGHAT, CDR2 FQNNGV. The V and J ends lost 5 bases and 3 bases, in that order; junction bases with no gene match: 10. The DNA for the CDR3 is TGTGCCAGCAGCCCCCCACCTGGGACAGGGGTTGGAAACACCATATATTTT. Its translation is CASSPPPGTGVGNTIYF. Together with reference TRBV11-2 and TRBJ1-3, the CDR3 gives the full variable domain: EAGVAQSPRYKIIEKRQSVAFWCNPISGHATLYWYQQILGQGPKLLIQFQNNGVVDDSQLPKDRFSAERLKGVDSTLKIQPAKLEDSAVYLCASSPPPGTGVGNTIYFGEGSWLTVV.

The chain is built from TRBV6-5 and TRBJ2-2, with a tentative D call TRBD1 (6 bases). The V gene lost 6 bases and the J gene lost 2 bases, with 10 bases spanning the gap. CDR1 is MNHEY and CDR2 is SVGAGI in the germline V gene. The CDR3 has 14 amino acids. In DNA, the CDR3 is TGTGCCAGCAGGACGACAGGAAACACCGGGGAGCTGTTTTTT. It specifies CASRTTGNTGELFF.

The V call is TRBV27, the J call TRBJ1-3; 7 bases fit TRBD1. The junction had 0 bases not matched to a gene; V was cut back by 3 bases and J by 4 bases. The CDR3 is made up of 13 amino acids. Germline lookup yields CDR1 MNHEY and CDR2 SMNVEV (reference sequence). This CDR3 reads CASSLGQGNTIYF. The CDR3 DNA sequence: TGTGCCAGCAGTTTGGGACAGGGAAACACCATATATTTT.

V is TRBV2 and J is TRBJ1-1; possibly TRBD1 for D (5 bases). The CDR3 is made up of 16 amino acids. The germline gives CDR1 SNHLY, CDR2 FYNNEI. Trimming removed 6 bases at V and 2 bases at J, with 19 bases between. CDR3 nucleotide sequence: TGTGCCAGCAGGGGAGACTCAGGGATTCTCAACACTGAAGCTTTCTTT. Translation: CASRGDSGILNTEAFF. The full variable domain, with the rest looked up from reference TRBV2 and TRBJ1-1, is EPEVTQTPSHQVTQMGQEVILRCVPISNHLYFYWYRQILGQKVEFLVSFYNNEISEKSEIFDDQFSVERPDGSNFTLKIRSTKLEDSAMYFCASRGDSGILNTEAFFGQGTRLTVV.

This clone was seen only once. V and J are TRBV28 and TRBJ1-2, with D possibly being TRBD1 (6 bases). The V end was cut by 6 bases, the J end by 6 bases, with 23 bases between. Germline-derived CDR1 and CDR2 are MDHEN and SYDVKM. The CDR3 has 16 residues. CDR3 bases: TGTGCCAGCAGCATCGTAACAGGGATTTCGATAGATGGCTACACCTTC. As protein: CASSIVTGISIDGYTF.

The V gene is TRBV12-2, the J gene TRBJ1-1. TRBV12-2 is annotated as a pseudogene. This CDR3 has 20 residues. The CDR3 sequence: CASRSFGKRSGRKMNTEAFF. The CDR3 nucleotides are TGTGCAAGTCGCTCCTTCGGAAAACGGTCCGGTCGAAAAATGAACACTGAAGCTTTCTTT.

This clone was detected only a few times. The DNA of the CDR3 is TGTGCCAGCAGCTGGGGAGGTCTTTTGAACACTGAAGCTTTCTTT. It yields the protein CASSWGGLLNTEAFF. The chain employs TRBV7-8 and TRBJ1-1; D uncertain. The germline CDR1 and CDR2 sequences are SGHVS and FQNEAQ. The CDR3 runs 15 residues. V lost 4 bases and J 0 bases, leaving 12 bases between the germline ends.

The genes are TRBV30 and TRBJ2-2; no clear D gene. CDR1 GTSNPN and CDR2 SVGIG come from the germline V gene (reference sequence). There are 15 residues in the CDR3. V lost 5 bases and J 0 bases, leaving 13 bases between the germline ends. CDR3 region: CAWATGFANTGELFF. Written as DNA, the CDR3 is TGTGCCTGGGCAACTGGGTTCGCGAACACCGGGGAGCTGTTTTTT.

The chain carries TRBV19 and TRBJ2-2; D may match TRBD1 or TRBD2 (5 bases each). Trimming removed 6 bases from V and 0 bases from J, with 20 bases in between. This CDR3 is built from 18 residues. CDR1 is LNHDA, CDR2 SQIVND, per germline (reference sequence). Written as DNA, the CDR3 is TGTGCCAGTAGCCCCCGGGACCTCCAGAGGGCGAACACCGGGGAGCTGTTTTTT. This encodes CASSPRDLQRANTGELFF. The whole variable domain, remainder taken from reference TRBV19 and TRBJ2-2, is DGGITQSPKYLFRKEGQNVTLSCEQNLNHDAMYWYRQDPGQGLRLIYYSQIVNDFQKGDIAEGYSVSREKKESFPLTVTSAQKNPTAFYLCASSPRDLQRANTGELFFGEGSRLTVL.

The chain combines TRBV29-1 with TRBJ1-1, with 7 bases identical to TRBD1. J lost 8 bases, V lost 7 bases, and 7 bases had no gene match. The CDR3 spans 11 residues. Germline V lookup: CDR1 SQVTM, CDR2 ANQGSEA. The CDR3 is CSGQTGREAFF. CDR3 DNA: TGCAGCGGTCAGACAGGGCGGGAAGCTTTCTTT.